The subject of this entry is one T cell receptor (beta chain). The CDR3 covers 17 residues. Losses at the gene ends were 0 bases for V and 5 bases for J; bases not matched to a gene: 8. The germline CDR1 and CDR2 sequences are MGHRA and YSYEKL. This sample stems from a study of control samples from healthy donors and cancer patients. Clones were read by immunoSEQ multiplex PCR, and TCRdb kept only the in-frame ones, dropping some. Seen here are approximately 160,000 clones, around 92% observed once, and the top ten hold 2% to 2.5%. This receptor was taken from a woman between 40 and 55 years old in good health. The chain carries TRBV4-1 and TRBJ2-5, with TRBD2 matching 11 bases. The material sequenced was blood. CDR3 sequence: CASSQDPSGGNWETQYF. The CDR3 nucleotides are TGCGCCAGCAGCCAAGATCCTAGCGGGGGGAATTGGGAGACCCAGTACTTC.